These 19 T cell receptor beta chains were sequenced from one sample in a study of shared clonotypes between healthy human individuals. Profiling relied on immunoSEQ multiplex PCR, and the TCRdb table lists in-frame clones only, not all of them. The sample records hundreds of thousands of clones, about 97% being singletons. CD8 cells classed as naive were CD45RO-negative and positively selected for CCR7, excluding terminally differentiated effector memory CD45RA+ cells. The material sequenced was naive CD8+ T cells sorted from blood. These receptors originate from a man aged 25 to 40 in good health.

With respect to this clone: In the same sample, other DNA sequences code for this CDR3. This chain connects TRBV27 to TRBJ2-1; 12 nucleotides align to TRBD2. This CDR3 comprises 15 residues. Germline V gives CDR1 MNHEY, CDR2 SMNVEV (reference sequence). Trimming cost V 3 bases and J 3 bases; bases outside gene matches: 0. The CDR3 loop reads CASSLGLAGYNEQFF. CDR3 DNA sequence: TGTGCCAGCAGTTTGGGACTAGCGGGCTACAATGAGCAGTTCTTC.

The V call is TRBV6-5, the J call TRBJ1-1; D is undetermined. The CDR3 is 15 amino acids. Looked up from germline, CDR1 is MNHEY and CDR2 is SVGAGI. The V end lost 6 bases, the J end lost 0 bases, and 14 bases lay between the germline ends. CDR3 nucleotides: TGTGCCAGCAGCCCAAGGACTCTTATGAACACTGAAGCTTTCTTT. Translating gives CASSPRTLMNTEAFF.

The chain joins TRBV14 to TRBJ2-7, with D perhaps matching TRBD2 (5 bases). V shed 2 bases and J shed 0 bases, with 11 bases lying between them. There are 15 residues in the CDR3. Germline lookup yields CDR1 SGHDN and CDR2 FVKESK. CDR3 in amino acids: CASSQFLGSSYEQYF. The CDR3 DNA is TGTGCCAGCAGCCAATTCCTAGGGAGCTCCTACGAGCAGTACTTC.

The CDR3 sequence: CASSLDPSTYNEQFF. The CDR3 DNA is TGTGCCAGCAGCTTAGACCCCTCCACATACAATGAGCAGTTCTTC. The genes are TRBV11-2 and TRBJ2-1; D not resolved. There are 15 residues in the CDR3. V shed 0 bases and J shed 4 bases, with 10 bases lying between them. Germline V gene lookup returns CDR1 SGHAT and CDR2 FQNNGV. Together with reference TRBV11-2 and TRBJ2-1, the CDR3 gives the full variable domain: EAGVAQSPRYKIIEKRQSVAFWCNPISGHATLYWYQQILGQGPKLLIQFQNNGVVDDSQLPKDRFSAERLKGVDSTLKIQPAKLEDSAVYLCASSLDPSTYNEQFFGPGTRLTVL.

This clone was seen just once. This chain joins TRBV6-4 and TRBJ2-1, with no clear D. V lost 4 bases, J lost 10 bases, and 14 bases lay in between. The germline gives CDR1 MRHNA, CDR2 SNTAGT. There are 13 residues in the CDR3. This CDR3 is CASSAALRSEQFF. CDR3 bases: TGTGCCAGCAGTGCCGCCCTCCGGAGCGAGCAGTTCTTC.

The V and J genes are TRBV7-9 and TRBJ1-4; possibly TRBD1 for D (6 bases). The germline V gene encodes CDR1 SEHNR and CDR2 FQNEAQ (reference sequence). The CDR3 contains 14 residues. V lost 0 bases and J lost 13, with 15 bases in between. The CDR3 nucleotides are TGTGCCAGCAGCTTAGCGAGAAAGGGCAGGGGACTGTTTTTT. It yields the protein CASSLARKGRGLFF.

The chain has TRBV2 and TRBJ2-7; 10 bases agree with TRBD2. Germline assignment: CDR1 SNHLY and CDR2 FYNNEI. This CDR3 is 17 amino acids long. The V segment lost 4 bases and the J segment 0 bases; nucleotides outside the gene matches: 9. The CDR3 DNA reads TGTGCCAGCAGTGTACAGCGGGAGGGCCAAGCCTCCTACGAGCAGTACTTC. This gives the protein CASSVQREGQASYEQYF.

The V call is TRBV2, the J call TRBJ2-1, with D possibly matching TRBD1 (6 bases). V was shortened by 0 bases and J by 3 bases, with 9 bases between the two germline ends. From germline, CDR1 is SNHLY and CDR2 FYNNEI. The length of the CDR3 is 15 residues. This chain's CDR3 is CASSEARTVYNEQFF. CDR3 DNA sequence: TGTGCCAGCAGTGAAGCTAGGACAGTCTACAATGAGCAGTTCTTC.

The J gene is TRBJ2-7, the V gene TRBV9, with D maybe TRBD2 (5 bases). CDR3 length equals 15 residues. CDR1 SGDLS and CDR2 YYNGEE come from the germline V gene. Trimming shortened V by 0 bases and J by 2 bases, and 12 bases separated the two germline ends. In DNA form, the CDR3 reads TGTGCCAGCAGCGTAGAGGGAGTGGGGACCTACGAGCAGTACTTC. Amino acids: CASSVEGVGTYEQYF.

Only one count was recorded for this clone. CDR3 coding DNA: TGTGCCAGCAGTTTATTTCTTGGCGATCTACCCGGGGAGCTGTTTTTT. Translated, it gives CASSLFLGDLPGELFF. This chain connects TRBV27 to TRBJ2-2; no definite D call. Germline assignment: CDR1 MNHEY and CDR2 SMNVEV (reference sequence). V lost 1 base to trimming and J lost 6 bases, with 15 bases between them. This CDR3 spans 16 amino acids.

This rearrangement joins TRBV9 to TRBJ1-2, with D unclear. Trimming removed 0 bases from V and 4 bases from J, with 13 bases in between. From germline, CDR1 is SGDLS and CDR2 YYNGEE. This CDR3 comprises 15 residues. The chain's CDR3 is CASSVGPGEGYGYTF. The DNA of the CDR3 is TGTGCCAGCAGCGTAGGACCCGGGGAGGGCTATGGCTACACCTTC.

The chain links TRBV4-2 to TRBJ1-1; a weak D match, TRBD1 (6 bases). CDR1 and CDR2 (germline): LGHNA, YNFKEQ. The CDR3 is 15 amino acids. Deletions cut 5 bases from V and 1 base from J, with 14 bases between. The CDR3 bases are TGTGCCAGCAGCTTTCCCGGGACACCGAACACTGAAGCTTTCTTT. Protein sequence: CASSFPGTPNTEAFF.

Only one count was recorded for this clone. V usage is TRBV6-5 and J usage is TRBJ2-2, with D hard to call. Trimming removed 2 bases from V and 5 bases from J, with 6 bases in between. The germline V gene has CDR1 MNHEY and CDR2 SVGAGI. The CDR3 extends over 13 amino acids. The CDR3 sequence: CASSYTTTGELFF. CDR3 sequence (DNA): TGTGCCAGCAGTTACACTACTACCGGGGAGCTGTTTTTT.

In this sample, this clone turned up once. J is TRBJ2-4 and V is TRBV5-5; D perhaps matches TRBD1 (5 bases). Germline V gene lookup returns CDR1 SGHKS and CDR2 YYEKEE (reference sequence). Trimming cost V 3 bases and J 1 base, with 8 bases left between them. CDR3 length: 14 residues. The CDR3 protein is CASSSRQAKNIQYF. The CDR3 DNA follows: TGTGCCAGCAGCTCACGACAGGCCAAAAACATTCAGTACTTC.

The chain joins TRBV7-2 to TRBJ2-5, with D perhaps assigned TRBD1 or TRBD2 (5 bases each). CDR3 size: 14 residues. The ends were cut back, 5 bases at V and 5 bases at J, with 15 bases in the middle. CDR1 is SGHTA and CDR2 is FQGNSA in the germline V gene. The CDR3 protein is CASSPRGSGETQYF. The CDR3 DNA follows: TGTGCCAGCAGCCCCCGGGGTTCAGGGGAGACCCAGTACTTC.

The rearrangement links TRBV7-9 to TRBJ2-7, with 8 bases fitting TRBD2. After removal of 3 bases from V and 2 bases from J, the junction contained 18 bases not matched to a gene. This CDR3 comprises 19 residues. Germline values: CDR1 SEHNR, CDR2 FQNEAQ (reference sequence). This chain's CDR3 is CASSFSPGSGTRPTYEQYF. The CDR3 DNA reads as TGTGCCAGCAGCTTCAGTCCAGGCTCCGGGACTAGGCCTACCTACGAGCAGTACTTC.

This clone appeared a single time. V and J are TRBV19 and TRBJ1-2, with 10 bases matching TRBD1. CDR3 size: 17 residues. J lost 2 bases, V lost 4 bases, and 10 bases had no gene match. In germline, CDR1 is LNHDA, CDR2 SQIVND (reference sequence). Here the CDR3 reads CASSTPWRDRGNYGYTF. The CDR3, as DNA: TGTGCCAGTAGTACTCCCTGGCGGGACAGGGGCAACTATGGCTACACCTTC.

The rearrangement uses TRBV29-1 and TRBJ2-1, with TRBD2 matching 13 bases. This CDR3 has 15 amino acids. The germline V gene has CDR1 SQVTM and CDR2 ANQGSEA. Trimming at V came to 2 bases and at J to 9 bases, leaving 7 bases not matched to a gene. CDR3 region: CSVESGTSGIREQFF. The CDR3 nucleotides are TGCAGCGTTGAATCTGGGACTAGCGGGATACGTGAGCAGTTCTTC.

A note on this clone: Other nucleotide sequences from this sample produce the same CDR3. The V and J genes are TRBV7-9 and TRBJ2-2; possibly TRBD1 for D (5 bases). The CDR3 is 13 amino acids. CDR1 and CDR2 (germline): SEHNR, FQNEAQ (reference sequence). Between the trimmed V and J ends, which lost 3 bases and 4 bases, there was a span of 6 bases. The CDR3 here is CASSLTVTGELFF. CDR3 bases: TGTGCCAGCAGCTTGACAGTCACCGGGGAGCTGTTTTTT.